This entry lists 21 T cell receptor beta chains sequenced from one sample in a study of T cells in localized non-small cell lung cancer. The protocol was immunoSEQ multiplex PCR, while the TCRdb copy is restricted to in-frame clones and leaves out a portion. The data hold around 9,800 clones, with less than 45% observed a single time. The sample consisted of lymph node tissue, taken before any cancer treatment. Receptors were obtained from a woman aged 35 to 75 with stage I lung adenocarcinoma.

The chain has TRBV29-1 and TRBJ1-3; 7 bases match TRBD1. Per the germline V gene, CDR1 is SQVTM and CDR2 is ANQGSEA. With V trimmed by 2 bases and J by 2 bases, 3 bases remained unmatched. The CDR3 is made up of 14 amino acids. The CDR3 region is CSVETGEAGNTIYF. The CDR3 DNA reads TGCAGCGTTGAAACAGGGGAAGCTGGAAACACCATATATTTT.

This CDR3 reads CASSGQSGANVLTF. The CDR3 DNA follows: TGTGCCAGCAGTGGGCAGTCTGGGGCCAACGTCCTGACTTTC. The gene calls are TRBV9 and TRBJ2-6; D gene ambiguous. Germline values: CDR1 SGDLS, CDR2 YYNGEE. CDR3 length: 14 residues. V was trimmed by 5 bases and J by 1 base, leaving 7 bases between them.

This clone appeared a few times. The chain carries TRBV4-3 and TRBJ1-5; D is unresolved. The CDR3 covers 15 residues. Germline loops: CDR1 LGHNA, CDR2 YSLEER. The ends were cut back, 0 bases at V and 7 bases at J, with 13 bases in the middle. This CDR3 is CASSQDPEFGQPQHF. CDR3 nucleotide sequence: TGCGCCAGCAGCCAAGATCCCGAGTTTGGCCAGCCCCAGCATTTT.

In its sample, this clone was seen a few times. The rearrangement joins TRBV23-1 to TRBJ1-2, with 8 bases matching TRBD1. TRBV23-1 is known as an ORF, though its function is uncertain. This CDR3 is built from 15 residues. The V segment lost 6 bases and the J segment 5 bases; nucleotides outside the gene matches: 11. CDR3 sequence reads: CASSQENQGAYGYTF. The CDR3 DNA sequence: TGCGCCAGCAGCCAGGAAAACCAGGGGGCGTATGGCTACACCTTC.

V gene TRBV9 combines with J gene TRBJ1-1; D uncertain. The CDR3 consists of 13 residues. V lost 6 bases, J lost 11 bases, and 20 bases lay in between. CDR1 is SGDLS and CDR2 is YYNGEE in the germline V gene. For the CDR3, the DNA is TGTGCCAGCAATGGGGAGAAGGGATTGGGCGCTTTCTTT. Translating gives CASNGEKGLGAFF.

V usage is TRBV30 and J usage is TRBJ2-7, with D maybe TRBD1 (6 bases). Germline V lookup: CDR1 GTSNPN, CDR2 SVGIG (reference sequence). The V and J ends lost 5 bases and 4 bases respectively, with 12 bases between them. This CDR3 comprises 12 residues. In DNA, the CDR3 is TGTGCCTGGGGGGTACAGGGATACGAGCAGTACTTC. It translates to CAWGVQGYEQYF.

The chain links TRBV11-3 to TRBJ1-2, with D tentatively TRBD1 (5 bases). Trimming took 3 bases from V and 0 from J, leaving 8 bases between them. The CDR3 extends over 14 amino acids. Germline CDR1 SGHNT, CDR2 YENEEA. In DNA, the CDR3 is TGTGCCAGCAGCTTCGACAGCGCTAACTATGGCTACACCTTC. Amino acids: CASSFDSANYGYTF. Drawing the rest from reference TRBV11-3 and TRBJ1-2, the complete variable domain is EAGVVQSPRYKIIEKKQPVAFWCNPISGHNTLYWYLQNLGQGPELLIRYENEEAVDDSQLPKDRFSAERLKGVDSTLKIQPAELGDSAVYLCASSFDSANYGYTFGSGTRLTVV.

V is TRBV18 and J is TRBJ2-3; TRBD1 agrees at 7 bases. The ends lost 3 bases at V and 0 bases at J; junction bases unmatched: 9. The germline CDR1 and CDR2 sequences are KGHSH and LQKENI. The CDR3 is 17 residues long. Here the CDR3 reads CASSPSGQPASTDTQYF. The CDR3 DNA follows: TGTGCCAGCTCACCCTCGGGACAGCCAGCTAGCACAGATACGCAGTATTTT.

This chain uses TRBV19 with TRBJ1-5, with 7 bases identical to TRBD1. This CDR3 comprises 17 residues. The germline CDR1 and CDR2 sequences are LNHDA and SQIVND (reference sequence). The V gene end was trimmed by 5 bases and the J gene end by 0 bases; junction bases not matched to a gene: 10. The CDR3 DNA reads TGTGCCAGTAGTCCCGGGACAGTATTCAATAGCAATCAGCCCCAGCATTTT. Translated: CASSPGTVFNSNQPQHF.

The rearrangement links TRBV19 to TRBJ2-1; possible D gene TRBD2, 7 bases. Trimming removed 0 bases at V and 12 bases at J, with 12 bases between. Germline CDR1 is LNHDA and CDR2 is SQIVND (reference sequence). There are 13 residues in the CDR3. DNA of the CDR3: TGTGCCAGTAGTATAGAGGGGGGGCCTGGGCAGTTCTTC. It is translated as CASSIEGGPGQFF.

Only a few counts were recorded for this clone. V usage is TRBV7-7 and J usage is TRBJ1-2; D unresolved. Germline lookup yields CDR1 SSHAT and CDR2 FNYEAQ (reference sequence). V was cut by 5 bases and J by 0 bases, with 10 bases left in between. The CDR3 contains 14 residues. The CDR3 region is CASSPSVANYGYTF. The CDR3 nucleotides are TGTGCCAGCAGCCCATCGGTAGCTAACTATGGCTACACCTTC.

This sequence joins TRBV4-3 and TRBJ2-3; either TRBD1 or TRBD2 may supply D (5 bases each). The CDR3 is 17 residues long. CDR1 and CDR2 (germline): LGHNA, YSLEER. V dropped 1 base and J dropped 2 bases, with 16 bases sitting between them. CDR3 nucleotide sequence: TGCGCCAGCAGCCAAGGATCCGTGGGGGAGCACACAGATACGCAGTATTTT. Translating gives CASSQGSVGEHTDTQYF.

The chain employs TRBV15 and TRBJ2-6; the match to TRBD1 covers 7 bases. J lost 0 bases, V lost 1 base, and 12 bases had no gene match. Germline CDR1 and CDR2: LNHNV and YYDKDF (reference sequence). CDR3 length: 20 amino acids. The CDR3 here is CATSRGRGQATYSGANVLTF. CDR3 nucleotide sequence: TGTGCCACCAGCAGAGGCAGAGGACAGGCAACCTACTCTGGGGCCAACGTCCTGACTTTC.

The chain couples TRBV11-3 to TRBJ1-2; D possibly corresponds to TRBD1 (5 bases). The V end was cut by 3 bases, the J end by 7 bases, with 18 bases between. This CDR3 comprises 15 residues. Looked up from germline, CDR1 is SGHNT and CDR2 is YENEEA. The CDR3 DNA follows: TGTGCCAGCAGCTTGGGCACTCCAGTAAGGGGTGGCTACACCTTC. Amino acids: CASSLGTPVRGGYTF.

This clone has a handful of counts. Compared with germline, one end of the junction differs, possibly owing to a read error. The genes are TRBV13 and TRBJ1-5, with 9 bases identical to TRBD1. Germline assignment: CDR1 PRHDT and CDR2 FYEKMQ (reference sequence). CDR3 size: 16 residues. The CDR3 loop is CASRLGQGMRNQPQHF. As DNA, the CDR3 is TGTGCCAGCAGATTAGGACAGGGGATGCGGAATCAGCCCCAGCATTTT.

This chain links TRBV19 with TRBJ2-6; tentatively, D is TRBD2 (5 bases). The germline V gene encodes CDR1 LNHDA and CDR2 SQIVND (reference sequence). This CDR3 has 14 amino acids. Trimming removed 4 bases from V and 1 base from J, with 5 bases in between. CDR3 sequence: CASSSGSGANVLTF. The CDR3 nucleotides are TGTGCCAGTAGTAGCGGGTCTGGGGCCAACGTCCTGACTTTC.

This rearrangement joins TRBV6-8 to TRBJ2-2, with 7 positions matching TRBD1. There are 13 residues in the CDR3. Germline-derived CDR1 and CDR2 are MNHGY and SAAAGT. J gave up 4 bases and V 7 bases, and 3 bases lay outside the gene matches. CDR3 DNA: TGTGCCAGCAAGGGGGCAGGCACCGGGGAGCTGTTTTTT. The encoded protein is CASKGAGTGELFF.

The chain uses TRBV19 and TRBJ1-6; 7 bases map to TRBD1. Germline lookup yields CDR1 LNHDA and CDR2 SQIVND (reference sequence). The V gene end was trimmed by 4 bases and the J gene end by 3 bases; junction bases not matched to a gene: 6. There are 16 residues in the CDR3. This CDR3 is CASSTHRQGYNSPLHF. The CDR3 nucleotides are TGTGCCAGTAGTACGCACCGACAGGGCTATAATTCACCCCTCCACTTT.

This clone was seen a few times. This chain uses TRBV15 with TRBJ1-2; D ambiguous. Germline loops: CDR1 LNHNV, CDR2 YYDKDF (reference sequence). V gave up 0 bases and J gave up 7 bases, with 12 bases separating them. This CDR3 comprises 14 residues. DNA for the CDR3: TGTGCCACCAGCAGAGAGAAAAACACGGGTGGCTACACCTTC. Translation gives CATSREKNTGGYTF. The complete variable domain, with remaining parts taken from reference TRBV15 and TRBJ1-2, reads DAMVIQNPRYQVTQFGKPVTLSCSQTLNHNVMYWYQQKSSQAPKLLFHYYDKDFNNEADTPDNFQSRRPNTSFCFLDIRSPGLGDTAMYLCATSREKNTGGYTFGSGTRLTVV.

The chain is built from TRBV5-1 and TRBJ1-3, with D unresolved. Germline lookup yields CDR1 SGHRS and CDR2 YFSETQ. The V and J ends lost 2 bases and 0 bases respectively, with 12 bases between them. This CDR3 is 16 amino acids long. CDR3 nucleotide sequence: TGCGCCAGCAGCTTCACCACAGCCGACTCTGGAAACACCATATATTTT. This sequence encodes CASSFTTADSGNTIYF.

This clone was recorded a few times. Since one of the bases is ambiguous or unread, X appears in place of its residue. The gene calls are TRBV9 and TRBJ1-1, with a tentative D call TRBD1 (5 bases). The V gene lost 3 bases and the J gene lost 10 bases, with 16 bases spanning the gap. The CDR3 has 13 residues. Germline V gene lookup returns CDR1 SGDLS and CDR2 YYNGEE. CDR3 DNA: TGTGCCAGCAGCGCCRGGACCCAAAGGGGAGCTTTCTTT. Amino acid sequence: CASSAXTQRGAFF.